This record looks at one T cell receptor beta chain sequence and its context. The CDR3 contains 14 residues. V dropped 7 bases and J dropped 2 bases, with 11 bases sitting between them. Germline CDR1 and CDR2: SGHAT and FQDESV (reference sequence). The record originates from a study of T cell changes during pregnancy in multiple sclerosis. Sequencing used immunoSEQ multiplex PCR; TCRdb keeps in-frame clones, though not all of them. There are about 75,000 clones in the sample; approximately 93% occur only once, and less than 0.15% lies in the top ten. The specimen was CD4+ T cells from peripheral blood mononuclear cells, collected after pregnancy. The genes are TRBV11-1 and TRBJ2-2, with a tentative D call TRBD2 (5 bases). This receptor was identified in a female donor with multiple sclerosis, enrolled in a pregnancy study. The CDR3 region has the DNA TGTGCCAGCACCGGCGGGCCCAACACCGGGGAGCTGTTTTTT. Translating gives CASTGGPNTGELFF.